The T cell receptor (beta chain) described here comes from a study of CD8 T cells in ankylosing spondylitis. The CDR3 sequence is 16 residues long. The junction had 5 bases not matched to a gene; V was cut back by 3 bases and J by 0 bases. Study observations and caveats: Seemingly characteristic of ankylosing spondylitis blood was a TCR beta motif consisting of about 8 highly homologous variants.

TCRdb processed the 5' RACE reads anew with MiXCR; each CDR3 protein has one entry. This sample has under 950,000 distinct CDR3 sequences, with around 17% found just once. Turning to this clonotype: Its cognate antigen is unknown.

Sequenced input: blood, either unsorted or a sorted T cell fraction (not recorded which). This sequence was found in a male donor with ankylosing spondylitis. The chain joins TRBV12-3 or TRBV12-4 to TRBJ1-3; TRBD1 matches 7 bases. The CDR3 region has the DNA TGTGCCAGCAGTTTGAAGGGGGCAAACTCTGGAAACACCATATATTTT. Translated, it gives CASSLKGANSGNTIYF.